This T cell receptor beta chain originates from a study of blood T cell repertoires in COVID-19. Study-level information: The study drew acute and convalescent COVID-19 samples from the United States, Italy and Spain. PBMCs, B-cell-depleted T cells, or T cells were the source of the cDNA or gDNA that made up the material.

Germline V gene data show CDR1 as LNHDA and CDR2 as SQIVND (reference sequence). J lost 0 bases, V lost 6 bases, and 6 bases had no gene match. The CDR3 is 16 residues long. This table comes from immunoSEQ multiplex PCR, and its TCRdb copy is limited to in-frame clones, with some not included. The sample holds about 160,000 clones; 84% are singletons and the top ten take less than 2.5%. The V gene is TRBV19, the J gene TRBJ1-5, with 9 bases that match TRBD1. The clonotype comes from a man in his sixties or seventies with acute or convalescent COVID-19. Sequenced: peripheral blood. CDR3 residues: CASRGQGPYSNQPQHF. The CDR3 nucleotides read TGTGCCAGTAGGGGACAGGGACCATATAGCAATCAGCCCCAGCATTTT. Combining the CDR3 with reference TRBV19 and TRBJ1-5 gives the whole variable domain DGGITQSPKYLFRKEGQNVTLSCEQNLNHDAMYWYRQDPGQGLRLIYYSQIVNDFQKGDIAEGYSVSREKKESFPLTVTSAQKNPTAFYLCASRGQGPYSNQPQHFGDGTRLSIL.